The entry that follows covers one T cell receptor (beta chain) sequence. The germline V and J ends were trimmed by 5 bases and 4 bases, with 14 bases remaining between them. Per germline, CDR1 MDHEN and CDR2 SYDVKM. The CDR3 has 14 amino acids. The data were obtained in a study of blood T cell repertoires in COVID-19. The data were produced by immunoSEQ multiplex PCR, yet TCRdb's version contains in-frame clones alone and is incomplete. Of 74,000 or so clones listed, over 75% are singletons. This receptor was identified in a human donor in a cohort sampled during active COVID-19. The sequencing sample was made of peripheral blood. This rearrangement joins TRBV28 to TRBJ2-5; D possibly corresponds to TRBD1 (6 bases). The CDR3 DNA follows: TGTGCCAGCAGTACCAACAGGGTGTTAGAGACCCAGTACTTC. This codes for CASSTNRVLETQYF.